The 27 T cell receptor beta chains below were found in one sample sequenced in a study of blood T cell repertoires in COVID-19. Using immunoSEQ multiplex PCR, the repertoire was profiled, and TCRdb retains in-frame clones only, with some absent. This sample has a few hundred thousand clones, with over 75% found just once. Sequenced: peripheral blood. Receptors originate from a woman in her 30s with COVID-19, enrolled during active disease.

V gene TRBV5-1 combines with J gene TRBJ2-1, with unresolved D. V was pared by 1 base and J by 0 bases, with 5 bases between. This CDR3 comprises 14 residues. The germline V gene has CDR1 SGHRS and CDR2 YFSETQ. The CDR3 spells CASSLRSSYNEQFF. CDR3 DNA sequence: TGCGCCAGCAGCTTGCGGAGCTCCTACAATGAGCAGTTCTTC.

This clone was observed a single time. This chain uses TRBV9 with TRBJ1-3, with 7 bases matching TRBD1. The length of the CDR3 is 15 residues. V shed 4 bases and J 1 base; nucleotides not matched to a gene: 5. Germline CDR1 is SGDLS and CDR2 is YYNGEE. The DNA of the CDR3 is TGTGCCAGCAGCAGCACGACAGGGTCTGGAAACACCATATATTTT. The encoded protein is CASSSTTGSGNTIYF.

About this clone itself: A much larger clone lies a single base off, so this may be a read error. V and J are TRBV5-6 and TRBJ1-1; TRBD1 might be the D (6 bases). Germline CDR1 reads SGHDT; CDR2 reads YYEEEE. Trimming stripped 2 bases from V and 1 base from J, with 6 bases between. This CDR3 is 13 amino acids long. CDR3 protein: CASSLGGNTEAFF. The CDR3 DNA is TGTGCCAGCAGCTTAGGGGGGAACACTGAAGCTTTCTTT.

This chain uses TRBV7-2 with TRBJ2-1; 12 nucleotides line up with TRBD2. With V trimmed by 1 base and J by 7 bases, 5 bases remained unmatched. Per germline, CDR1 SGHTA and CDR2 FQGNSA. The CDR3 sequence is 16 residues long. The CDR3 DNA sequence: TGTGCCAGCAGCTTAGACCCTAGCGGGAGGGTTAATGAGCAGTTCTTC. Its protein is CASSLDPSGRVNEQFF.

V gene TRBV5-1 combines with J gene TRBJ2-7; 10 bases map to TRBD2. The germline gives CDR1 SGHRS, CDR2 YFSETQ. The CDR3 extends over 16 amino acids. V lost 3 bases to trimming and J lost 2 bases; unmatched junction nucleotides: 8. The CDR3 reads CASSSPGLARTYEQYF. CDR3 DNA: TGCGCCAGCAGCTCTCCGGGACTAGCGAGAACCTACGAGCAGTACTTC. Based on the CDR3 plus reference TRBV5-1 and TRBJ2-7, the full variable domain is KAGVTQTPRYLIKTRGQQVTLSCSPISGHRSVSWYQQTPGQGLQFLFEYFSETQRNKGNFPGRFSGRQFSNSRSEMNVSTLELGDSALYLCASSSPGLARTYEQYFGPGTRLTVT.

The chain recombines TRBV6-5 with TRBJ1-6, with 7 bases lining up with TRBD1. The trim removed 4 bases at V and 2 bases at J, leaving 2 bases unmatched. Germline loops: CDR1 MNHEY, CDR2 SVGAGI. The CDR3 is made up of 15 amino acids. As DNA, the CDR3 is TGTGCCAGCAGTTTAACAGGGGCCTATAATTCACCCCTCCACTTT. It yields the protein CASSLTGAYNSPLHF.

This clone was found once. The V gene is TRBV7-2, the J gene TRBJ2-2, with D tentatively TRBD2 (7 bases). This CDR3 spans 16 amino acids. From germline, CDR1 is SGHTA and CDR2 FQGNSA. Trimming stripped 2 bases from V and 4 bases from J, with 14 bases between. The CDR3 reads CASSLRRGGVTGELFF. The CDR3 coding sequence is TGTGCCAGCAGCTTAAGAAGGGGGGGTGTCACCGGGGAGCTGTTTTTT.

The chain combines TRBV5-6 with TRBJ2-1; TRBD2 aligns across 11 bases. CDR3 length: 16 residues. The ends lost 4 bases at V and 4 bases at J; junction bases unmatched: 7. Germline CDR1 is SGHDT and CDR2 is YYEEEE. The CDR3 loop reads CASSRSGLAEYNEQFF. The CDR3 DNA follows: TGTGCCAGCAGCCGATCGGGACTAGCGGAATACAATGAGCAGTTCTTC.

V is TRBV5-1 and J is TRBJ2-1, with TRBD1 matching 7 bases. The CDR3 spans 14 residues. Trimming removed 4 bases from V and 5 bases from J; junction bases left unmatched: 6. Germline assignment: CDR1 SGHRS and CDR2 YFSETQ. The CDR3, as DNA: TGCGCCAGCAGCATGGGGACAGTTAACAATGAGCAGTTCTTC. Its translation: CASSMGTVNNEQFF.

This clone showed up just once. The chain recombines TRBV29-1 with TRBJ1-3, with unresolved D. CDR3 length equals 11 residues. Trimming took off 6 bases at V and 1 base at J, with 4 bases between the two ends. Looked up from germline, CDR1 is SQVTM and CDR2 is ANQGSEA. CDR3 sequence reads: CSVQSGNTIYF. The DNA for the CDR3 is TGCAGCGTACAATCTGGAAACACCATATATTTT.

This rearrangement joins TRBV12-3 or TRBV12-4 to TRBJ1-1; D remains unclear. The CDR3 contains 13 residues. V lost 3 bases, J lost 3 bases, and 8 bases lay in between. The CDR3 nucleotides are TGTGCCAGCAGTTTTACGGTAGACACTGAAGCTTTCTTT. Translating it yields CASSFTVDTEAFF.

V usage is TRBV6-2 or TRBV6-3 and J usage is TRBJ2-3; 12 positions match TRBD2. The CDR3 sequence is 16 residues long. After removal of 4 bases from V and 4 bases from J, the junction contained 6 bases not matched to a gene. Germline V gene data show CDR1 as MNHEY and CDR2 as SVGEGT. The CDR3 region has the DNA TGTGCCAGCAGTTTCCCTAGCGGGAGGGGGGCAGATACGCAGTATTTT. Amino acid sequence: CASSFPSGRGADTQYF.

In DNA, the CDR3 is TGCGCCAGCAGCTTGAACACCCGAGTGGGGGGTGAGACCCAGTACTTC. It encodes CASSLNTRVGGETQYF. The chain carries TRBV5-1 and TRBJ2-5; D perhaps matches TRBD2 (6 bases). The CDR3 sequence is 16 residues long. Per the germline V gene, CDR1 is SGHRS and CDR2 is YFSETQ. V lost 1 base to trimming and J lost 5 bases, with 18 bases between them.

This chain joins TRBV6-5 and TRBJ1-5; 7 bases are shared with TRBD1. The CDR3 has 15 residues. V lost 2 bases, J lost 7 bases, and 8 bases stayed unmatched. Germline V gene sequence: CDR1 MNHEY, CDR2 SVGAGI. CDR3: CASSYLRQGGQPQHF. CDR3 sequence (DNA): TGTGCCAGCAGTTACCTAAGACAGGGAGGCCAGCCCCAGCATTTT.

CDR3 in amino acids: CATGLVYEQYF. DNA of the CDR3: TGTGCCACCGGACTAGTCTACGAGCAGTACTTC. This chain links TRBV10-3 with TRBJ2-7; 7 nucleotides agree with TRBD2. Germline-derived CDR1 and CDR2 are ENHRY and SYGVKD. This CDR3 has 11 residues. With 10 bases clipped from V and 3 bases from J, the junction kept 3 bases outside the gene matches.

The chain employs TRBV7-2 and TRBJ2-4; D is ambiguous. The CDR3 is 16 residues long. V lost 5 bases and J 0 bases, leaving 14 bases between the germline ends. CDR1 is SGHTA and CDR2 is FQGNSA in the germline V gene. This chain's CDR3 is CASSPFPRLAKNIQYF. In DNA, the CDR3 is TGTGCCAGCAGCCCCTTCCCGAGGCTAGCCAAAAACATTCAGTACTTC.

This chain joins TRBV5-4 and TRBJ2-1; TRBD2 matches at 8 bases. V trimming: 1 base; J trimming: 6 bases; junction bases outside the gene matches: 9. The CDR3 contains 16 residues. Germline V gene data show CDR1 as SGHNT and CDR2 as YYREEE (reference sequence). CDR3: CASSLSSRGGGNEQFF. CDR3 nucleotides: TGTGCCAGCAGCTTGAGCAGCCGGGGGGGCGGCAATGAGCAGTTCTTC.

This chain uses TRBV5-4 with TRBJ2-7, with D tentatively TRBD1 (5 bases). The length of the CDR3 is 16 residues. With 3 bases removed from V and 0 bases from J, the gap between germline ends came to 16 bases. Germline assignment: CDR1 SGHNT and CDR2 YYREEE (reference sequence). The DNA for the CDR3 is TGTGCCAGCAGCTCCCGACAGAGCTCGCCCTCCTACGAGCAGTACTTC. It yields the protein CASSSRQSSPSYEQYF.

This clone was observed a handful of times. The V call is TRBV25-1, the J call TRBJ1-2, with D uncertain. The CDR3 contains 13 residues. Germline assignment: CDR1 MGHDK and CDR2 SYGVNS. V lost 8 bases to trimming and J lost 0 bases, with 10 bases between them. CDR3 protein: CASGELANYGYTF. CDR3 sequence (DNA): TGTGCCAGCGGGGAGCTAGCTAACTATGGCTACACCTTC.

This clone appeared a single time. The CDR3 spells CASSAQGWVLGYTF. In DNA, the CDR3 is TGTGCCAGCAGTGCCCAGGGTTGGGTATTAGGCTACACCTTC. The chain uses TRBV27 and TRBJ1-2; D possibly corresponds to TRBD1 (5 bases). V lost 5 bases to trimming and J lost 8 bases, with 18 bases between them. In germline, CDR1 is MNHEY, CDR2 SMNVEV (reference sequence). The CDR3 extends over 14 amino acids.

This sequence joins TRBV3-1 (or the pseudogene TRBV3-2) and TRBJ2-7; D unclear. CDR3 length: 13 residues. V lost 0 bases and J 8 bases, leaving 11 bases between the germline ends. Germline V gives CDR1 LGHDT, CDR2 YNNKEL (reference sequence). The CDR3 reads CASSQEIPRKQYF. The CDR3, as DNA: TGTGCCAGCAGCCAAGAAATTCCGCGCAAGCAGTACTTC.

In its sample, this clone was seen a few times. The CDR3 DNA is TGTGCCAGCAGCTTGGGGTCCACCGCGTACTCTGGAAACACCATATATTTT. Protein product: CASSLGSTAYSGNTIYF. V is TRBV5-4 and J is TRBJ1-3; D unresolved. The germline CDR1 and CDR2 sequences are SGHNT and YYREEE (reference sequence). The CDR3 has 17 residues. V shed 0 bases and J shed 0 bases, with 13 bases lying between them.

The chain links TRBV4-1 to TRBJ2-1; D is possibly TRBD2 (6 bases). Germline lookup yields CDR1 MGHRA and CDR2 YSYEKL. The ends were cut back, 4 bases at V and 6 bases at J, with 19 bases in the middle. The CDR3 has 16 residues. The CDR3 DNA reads TGCGCCAGCAGCCTGGTCGGGGGAGGCCCCCCCAATGAGCAGTTCTTC. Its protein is CASSLVGGGPPNEQFF.

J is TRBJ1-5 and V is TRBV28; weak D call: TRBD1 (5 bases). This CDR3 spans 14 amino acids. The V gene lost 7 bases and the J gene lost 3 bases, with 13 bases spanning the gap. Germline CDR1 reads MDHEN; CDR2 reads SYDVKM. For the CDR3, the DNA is TGTGCCAGCAAGTTCTCACAGGACAATCAGCCCCAGCATTTT. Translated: CASKFSQDNQPQHF.

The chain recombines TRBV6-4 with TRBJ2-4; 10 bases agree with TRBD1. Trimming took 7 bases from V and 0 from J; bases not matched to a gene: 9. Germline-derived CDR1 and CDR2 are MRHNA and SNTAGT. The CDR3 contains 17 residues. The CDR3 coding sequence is TGTGCCAGCACAGGAGTCGACAGGGGGCTAGCCAAAAACATTCAGTACTTC. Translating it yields CASTGVDRGLAKNIQYF.

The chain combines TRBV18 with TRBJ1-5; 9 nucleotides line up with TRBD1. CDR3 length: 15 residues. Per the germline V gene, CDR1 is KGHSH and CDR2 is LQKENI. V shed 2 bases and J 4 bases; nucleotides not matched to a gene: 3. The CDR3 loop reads CASSPGTGNNQPQHF. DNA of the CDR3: TGTGCCAGCTCACCAGGGACAGGGAATAATCAGCCCCAGCATTTT.

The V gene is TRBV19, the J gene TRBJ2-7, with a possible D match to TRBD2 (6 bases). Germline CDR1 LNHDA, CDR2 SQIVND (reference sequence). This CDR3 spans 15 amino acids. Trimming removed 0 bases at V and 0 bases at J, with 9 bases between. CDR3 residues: CASSIDGSGSYEQYF. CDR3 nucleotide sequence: TGTGCCAGTAGTATAGACGGGAGTGGCTCCTACGAGCAGTACTTC.